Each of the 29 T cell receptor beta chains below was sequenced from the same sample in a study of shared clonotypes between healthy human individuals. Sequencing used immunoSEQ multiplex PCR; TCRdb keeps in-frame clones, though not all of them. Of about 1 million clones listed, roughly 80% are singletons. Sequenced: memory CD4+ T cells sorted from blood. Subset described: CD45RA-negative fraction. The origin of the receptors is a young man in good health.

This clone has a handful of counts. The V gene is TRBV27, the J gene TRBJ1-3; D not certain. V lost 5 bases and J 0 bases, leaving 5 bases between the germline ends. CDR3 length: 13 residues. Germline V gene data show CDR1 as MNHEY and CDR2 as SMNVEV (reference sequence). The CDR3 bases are TGTGCCAGCAGTGCCGACTCTGGAAACACCATATATTTT. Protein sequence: CASSADSGNTIYF.

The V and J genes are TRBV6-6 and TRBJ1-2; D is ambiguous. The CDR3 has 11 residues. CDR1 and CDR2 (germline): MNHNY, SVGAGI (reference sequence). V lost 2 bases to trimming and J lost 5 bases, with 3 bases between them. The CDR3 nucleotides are TGTGCCAGCAGTTACGTATATGGCTACACCTTC. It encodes CASSYVYGYTF.

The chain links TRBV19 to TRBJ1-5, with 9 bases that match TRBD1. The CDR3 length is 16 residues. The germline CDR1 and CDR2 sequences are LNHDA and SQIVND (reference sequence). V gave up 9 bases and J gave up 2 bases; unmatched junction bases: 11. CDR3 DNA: TGTGCCAGCCAACAGGGGGCGCGGTCCGGCAATCAGCCCCAGCATTTT. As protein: CASQQGARSGNQPQHF.

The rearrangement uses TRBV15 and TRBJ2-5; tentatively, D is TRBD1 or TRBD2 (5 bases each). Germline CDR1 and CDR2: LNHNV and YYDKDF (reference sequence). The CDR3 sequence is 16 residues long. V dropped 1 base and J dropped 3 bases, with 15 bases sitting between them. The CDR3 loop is CATSRGTTGGKETQYF. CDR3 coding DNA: TGTGCCACCAGCAGAGGGACAACTGGGGGTAAAGAGACCCAGTACTTC.

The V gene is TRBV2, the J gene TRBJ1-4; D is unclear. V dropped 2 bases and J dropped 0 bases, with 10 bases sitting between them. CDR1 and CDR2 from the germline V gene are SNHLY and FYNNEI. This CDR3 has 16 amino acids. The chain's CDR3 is CASSEWGASTNEKLFF. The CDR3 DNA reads TGTGCCAGCAGTGAATGGGGAGCTTCAACTAATGAAAAACTGTTTTTT. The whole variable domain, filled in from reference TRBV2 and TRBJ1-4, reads EPEVTQTPSHQVTQMGQEVILRCVPISNHLYFYWYRQILGQKVEFLVSFYNNEISEKSEIFDDQFSVERPDGSNFTLKIRSTKLEDSAMYFCASSEWGASTNEKLFFGSGTQLSVL.

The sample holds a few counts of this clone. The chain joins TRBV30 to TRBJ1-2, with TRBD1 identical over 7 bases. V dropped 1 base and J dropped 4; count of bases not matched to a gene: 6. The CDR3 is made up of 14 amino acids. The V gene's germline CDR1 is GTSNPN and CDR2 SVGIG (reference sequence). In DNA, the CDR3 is TGTGCCTGGAGTGCGGCCGGGACAGCCTATGGCTACACCTTC. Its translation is CAWSAAGTAYGYTF.

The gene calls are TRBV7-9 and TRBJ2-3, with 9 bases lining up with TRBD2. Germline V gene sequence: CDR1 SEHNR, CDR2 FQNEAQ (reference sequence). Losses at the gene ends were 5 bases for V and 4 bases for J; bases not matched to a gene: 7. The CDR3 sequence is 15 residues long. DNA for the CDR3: TGTGCCAGCAGCAATAGCGGGAGTGGTGCAGATACGCAGTATTTT. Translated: CASSNSGSGADTQYF.

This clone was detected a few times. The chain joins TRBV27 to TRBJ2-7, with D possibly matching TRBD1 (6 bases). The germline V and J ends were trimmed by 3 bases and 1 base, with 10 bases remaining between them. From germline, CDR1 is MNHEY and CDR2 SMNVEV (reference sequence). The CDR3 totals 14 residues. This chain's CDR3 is CASSFRQDSYEQYF. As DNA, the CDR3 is TGTGCCAGCAGTTTCCGACAGGATTCCTACGAGCAGTACTTC.

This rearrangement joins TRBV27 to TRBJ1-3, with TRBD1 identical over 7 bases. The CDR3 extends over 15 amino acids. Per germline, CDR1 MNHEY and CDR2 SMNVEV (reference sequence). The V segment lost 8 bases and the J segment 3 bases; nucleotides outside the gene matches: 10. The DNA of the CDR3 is TGTGCCAGCGCTCTAAAGGGACAGCGTGGAAACACCATATATTTT. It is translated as CASALKGQRGNTIYF.

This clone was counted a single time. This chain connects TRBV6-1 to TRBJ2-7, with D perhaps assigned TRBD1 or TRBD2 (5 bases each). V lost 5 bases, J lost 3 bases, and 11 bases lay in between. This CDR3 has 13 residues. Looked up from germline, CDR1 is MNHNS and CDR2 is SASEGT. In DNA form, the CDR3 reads TGTGCCAGCAGTTCACGGGGCTTCTACGAGCAGTACTTC. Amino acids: CASSSRGFYEQYF.

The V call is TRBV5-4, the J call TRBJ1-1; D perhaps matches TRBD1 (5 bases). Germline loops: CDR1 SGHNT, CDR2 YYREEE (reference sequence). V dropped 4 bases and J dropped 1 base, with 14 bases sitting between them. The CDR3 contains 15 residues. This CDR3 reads CASSTRDGANTEAFF. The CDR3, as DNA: TGTGCCAGCAGCACAAGGGACGGGGCGAACACTGAAGCTTTCTTT. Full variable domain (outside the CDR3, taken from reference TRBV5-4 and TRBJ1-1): ETGVTQSPTHLIKTRGQQVTLRCSSQSGHNTVSWYQQALGQGPQFIFQYYREEENGRGNFPPRFSGLQFPNYSSELNVNALELDDSALYLCASSTRDGANTEAFFGQGTRLTVV.

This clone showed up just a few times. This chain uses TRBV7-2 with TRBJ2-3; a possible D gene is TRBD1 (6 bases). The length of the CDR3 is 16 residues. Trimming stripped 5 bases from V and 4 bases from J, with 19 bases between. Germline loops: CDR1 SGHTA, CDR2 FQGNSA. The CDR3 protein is CASSPQQGMSSDTQYF. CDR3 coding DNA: TGTGCCAGCAGCCCTCAACAGGGTATGAGCTCAGATACGCAGTATTTT.

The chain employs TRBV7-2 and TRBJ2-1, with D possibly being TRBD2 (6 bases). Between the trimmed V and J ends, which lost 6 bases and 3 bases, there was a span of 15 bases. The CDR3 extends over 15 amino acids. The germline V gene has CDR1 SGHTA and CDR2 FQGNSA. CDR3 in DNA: TGTGCCAGCAGTCCTCGGGCGGGACTCTACAATGAGCAGTTCTTC. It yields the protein CASSPRAGLYNEQFF.

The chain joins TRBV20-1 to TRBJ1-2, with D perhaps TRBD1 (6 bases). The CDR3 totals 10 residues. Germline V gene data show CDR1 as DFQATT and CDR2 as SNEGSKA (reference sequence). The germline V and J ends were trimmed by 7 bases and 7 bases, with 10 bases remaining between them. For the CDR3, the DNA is TGCAGTGGAGGGGGGTCTGGCTACACCTTC. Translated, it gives CSGGGSGYTF.

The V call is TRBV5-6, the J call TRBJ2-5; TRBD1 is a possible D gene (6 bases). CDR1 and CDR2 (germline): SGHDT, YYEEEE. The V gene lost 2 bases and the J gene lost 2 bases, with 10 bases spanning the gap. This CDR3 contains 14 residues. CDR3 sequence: CASSLRGIQETQYF. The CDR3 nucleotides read TGTGCCAGCAGCTTAAGGGGGATACAAGAGACCCAGTACTTC. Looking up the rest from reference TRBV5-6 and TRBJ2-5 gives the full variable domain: DAGVTQSPTHLIKTRGQQVTLRCSPKSGHDTVSWYQQALGQGPQFIFQYYEEEERQRGNFPDRFSGHQFPNYSSELNVNALLLGDSALYLCASSLRGIQETQYFGPGTRLLVL.

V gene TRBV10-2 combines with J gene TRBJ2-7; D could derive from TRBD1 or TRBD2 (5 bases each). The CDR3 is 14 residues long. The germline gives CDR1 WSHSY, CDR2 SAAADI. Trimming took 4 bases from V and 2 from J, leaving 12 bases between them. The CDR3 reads CASSAGTAAYEQYF. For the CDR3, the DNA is TGCGCCAGCAGTGCTGGGACGGCTGCCTACGAGCAGTACTTC.

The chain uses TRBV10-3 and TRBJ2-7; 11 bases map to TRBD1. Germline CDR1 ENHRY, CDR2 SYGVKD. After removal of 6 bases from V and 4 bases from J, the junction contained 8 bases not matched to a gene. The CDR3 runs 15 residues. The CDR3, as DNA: TGTGCCATCAGCCGGGACAGGGGGGAGAAGTACGAGCAGTACTTC. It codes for CAISRDRGEKYEQYF.

This chain's CDR3 is CASSLVGEGSPLHF. The DNA of the CDR3 is TGTGCCAGCAGCTTGGTGGGGGAGGGTTCACCCCTCCACTTT. The genes are TRBV5-4 and TRBJ1-6, with a tentative D call TRBD1 (5 bases). Germline values: CDR1 SGHNT, CDR2 YYREEE (reference sequence). Trimming removed 0 bases from V and 9 bases from J, with 10 bases in between. The CDR3 consists of 14 residues.

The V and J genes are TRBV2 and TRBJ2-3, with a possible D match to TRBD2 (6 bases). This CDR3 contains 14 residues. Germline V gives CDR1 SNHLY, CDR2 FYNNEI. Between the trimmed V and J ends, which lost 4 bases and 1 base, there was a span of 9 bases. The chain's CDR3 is CASSGGDRTDTQYF. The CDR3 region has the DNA TGTGCCAGCAGTGGGGGGGACCGCACAGATACGCAGTATTTT.

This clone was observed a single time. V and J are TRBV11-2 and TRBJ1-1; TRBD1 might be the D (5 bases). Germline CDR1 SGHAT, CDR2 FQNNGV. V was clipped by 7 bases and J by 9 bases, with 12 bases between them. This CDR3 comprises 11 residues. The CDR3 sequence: CASTPGPKAFF. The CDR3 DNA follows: TGTGCCAGCACCCCGGGACCTAAAGCTTTCTTT.

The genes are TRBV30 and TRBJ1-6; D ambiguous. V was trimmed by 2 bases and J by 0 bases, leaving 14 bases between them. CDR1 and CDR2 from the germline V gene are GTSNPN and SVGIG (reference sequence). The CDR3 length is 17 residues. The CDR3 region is CAWSSDLPSSYNSPLHF. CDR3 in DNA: TGTGCCTGGAGTTCAGACCTCCCGAGCTCCTATAATTCACCCCTCCACTTT.

Here the CDR3 DNA reads TGTGCCAGCAGCTTAGCGGGACAGGGGGCTCTAAATGAGCAGTTCTTC. Its translation: CASSLAGQGALNEQFF. The rearrangement links TRBV7-2 to TRBJ2-1, with TRBD1 matching over 12 bases. The CDR3 totals 16 residues. The junction had 4 bases not matched to a gene; V was cut back by 0 bases and J by 7 bases. Germline lookup yields CDR1 SGHTA and CDR2 FQGNSA.

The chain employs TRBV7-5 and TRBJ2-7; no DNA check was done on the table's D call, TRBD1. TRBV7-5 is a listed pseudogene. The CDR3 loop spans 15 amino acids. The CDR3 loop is CARSLPWGCNYEQYF. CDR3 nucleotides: TGTGCCAGAAGCCTCCCCTGGGGCTGTAACTACGAGCAGTACTTC.

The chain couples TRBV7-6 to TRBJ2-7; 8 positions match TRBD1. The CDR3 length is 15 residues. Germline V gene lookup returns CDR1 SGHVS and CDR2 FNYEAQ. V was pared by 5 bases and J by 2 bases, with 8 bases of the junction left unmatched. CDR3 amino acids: CASSTRRGLAYEQYF. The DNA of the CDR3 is TGTGCCAGCAGCACTCGCAGGGGGCTTGCCTACGAGCAGTACTTC.

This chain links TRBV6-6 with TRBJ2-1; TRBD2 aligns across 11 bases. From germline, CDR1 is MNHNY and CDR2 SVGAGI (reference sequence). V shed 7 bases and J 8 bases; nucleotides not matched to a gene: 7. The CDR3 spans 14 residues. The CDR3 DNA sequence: TGTGCCAGCACCTTCCTAGCGGGAGGATATGAGCAGTTCTTC. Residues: CASTFLAGGYEQFF.

CDR3 coding DNA: TGTGCCAGCAGCTTAAATTTGTGGGAGGGGCCCCAGCATTTT. It translates to CASSLNLWEGPQHF. V gene TRBV7-2 combines with J gene TRBJ1-5; D remains unclear. The CDR3 is 14 amino acids. V was trimmed by 2 bases and J by 9 bases, leaving 14 bases between them. CDR1 is SGHTA and CDR2 is FQGNSA in the germline V gene.

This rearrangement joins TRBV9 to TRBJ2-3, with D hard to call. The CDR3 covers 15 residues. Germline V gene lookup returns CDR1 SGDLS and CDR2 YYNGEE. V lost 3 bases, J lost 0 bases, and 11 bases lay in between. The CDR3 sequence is CASSGPLSSTDTQYF. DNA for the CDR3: TGTGCCAGCAGCGGCCCGCTATCGAGCACAGATACGCAGTATTTT.

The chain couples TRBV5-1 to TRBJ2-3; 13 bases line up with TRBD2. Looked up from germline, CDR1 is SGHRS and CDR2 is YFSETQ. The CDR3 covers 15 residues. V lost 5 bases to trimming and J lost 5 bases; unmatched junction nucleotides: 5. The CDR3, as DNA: TGCGCCAGCAGTTCGGGACTAGCGGGGCAAGATACGCAGTATTTT. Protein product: CASSSGLAGQDTQYF.

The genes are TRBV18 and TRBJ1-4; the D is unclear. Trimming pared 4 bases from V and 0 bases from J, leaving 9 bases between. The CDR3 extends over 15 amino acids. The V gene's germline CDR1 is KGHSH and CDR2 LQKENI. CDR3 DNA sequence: TGTGCCAGCTCACGCGGGGTAGCAACTAATGAAAAACTGTTTTTT. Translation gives CASSRGVATNEKLFF.